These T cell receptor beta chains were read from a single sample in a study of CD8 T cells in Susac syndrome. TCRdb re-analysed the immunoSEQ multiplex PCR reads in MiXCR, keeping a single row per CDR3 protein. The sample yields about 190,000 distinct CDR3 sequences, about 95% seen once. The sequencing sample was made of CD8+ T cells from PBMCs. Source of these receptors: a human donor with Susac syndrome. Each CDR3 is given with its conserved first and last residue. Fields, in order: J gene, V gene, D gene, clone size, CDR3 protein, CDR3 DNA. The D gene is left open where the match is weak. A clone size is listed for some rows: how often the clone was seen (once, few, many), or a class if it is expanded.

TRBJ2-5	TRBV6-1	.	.	CALQNPSETQYF	TGTGCCCTACAAAACCCATCGGAGACCCAGTACTTC
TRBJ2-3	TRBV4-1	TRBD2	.	CASSQALAGGSLTDTQYF	TGCGCCAGCAGCCAAGCCCTAGCGGGGGGATCTCTCACAGATACGCAGTATTTT
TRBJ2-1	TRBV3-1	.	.	CASSPKDNEQFF	TGTGCCAGCAGCCCGAAAGACAATGAGCAGTTCTTC
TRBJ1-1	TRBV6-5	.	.	CASSYQGTFEAFF	TGTGCCAGCAGTTACCAAGGGACATTTGAAGCTTTCTTT
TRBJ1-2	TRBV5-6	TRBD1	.	CATWDRRVYGYTF	TGTGCCACCTGGGACAGGCGGGTTTATGGCTACACCTTC
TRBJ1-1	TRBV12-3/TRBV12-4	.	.	CASSSPAGNTEAFF	TGTGCCAGCAGTTCTCCAGCGGGGAACACTGAAGCTTTCTTT
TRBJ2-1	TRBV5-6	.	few	CASSLGTADEQFF	TGTGCCAGCAGCTTGGGTACGGCGGATGAGCAGTTCTTC
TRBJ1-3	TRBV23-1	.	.	CASSQGGLTGNTIYF	TGCGCCAGCAGTCAAGGGGGGCTAACGGGAAACACCATATATTTT
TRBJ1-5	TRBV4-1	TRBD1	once	CASSRTGGTGQPQHF	TGCGCCAGCAGCCGGACAGGGGGAACCGGGCAGCCCCAGCATTTT
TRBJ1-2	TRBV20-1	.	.	CSARVSEPYGYTF	TGCAGTGCTAGAGTATCAGAGCCCTATGGCTACACCTTC
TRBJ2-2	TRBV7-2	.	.	CASSPLTGSGELFF	TGTGCCAGCAGTCCACTCACAGGGTCCGGGGAGCTGTTTTTT
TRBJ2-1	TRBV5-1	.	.	CASSLGGEANEQFF	TGCGCCAGCAGCTTGGGTGGAGAGGCCAATGAGCAGTTCTTC
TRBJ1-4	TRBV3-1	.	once	CASSQEGEKLFF	TGTGCCAGCAGCCAAGAGGGAGAAAAACTGTTTTTT
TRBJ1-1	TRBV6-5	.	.	CASSYSQWDTEAFF	TGTGCCAGCAGTTACTCGCAGTGGGACACTGAAGCTTTCTTT
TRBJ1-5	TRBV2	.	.	CASKKGMSNQPQHF	TGTGCCAGCAAGAAGGGGATGAGCAATCAGCCCCAGCATTTT
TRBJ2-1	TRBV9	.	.	CASSPQLVTGYNEQFF	TGTGCCAGCAGCCCTCAACTAGTGACAGGCTACAATGAGCAGTTCTTC
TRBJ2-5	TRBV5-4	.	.	CASSLSTGSADKETQYF	TGTGCCAGCAGCTTGAGCACAGGCTCAGCCGACAAAGAGACCCAGTACTTC
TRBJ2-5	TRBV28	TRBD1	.	CASSGGDRGRETQYF	TGTGCCAGCAGTGGGGGGGACAGGGGGCGAGAGACCCAGTACTTC
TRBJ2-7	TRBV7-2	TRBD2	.	CASSSGLAGVGEQYF	TGTGCCAGCAGCTCGGGACTAGCGGGAGTCGGCGAGCAGTACTTC
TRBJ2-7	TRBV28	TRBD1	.	CASSLLRDSSYEQYF	TGTGCCAGCAGTTTACTTCGGGACAGCTCCTACGAGCAGTACTTC
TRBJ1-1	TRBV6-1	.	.	CASSERTGMNTEAFF	TGTGCCAGCAGTGAACGGACGGGGATGAACACTGAAGCTTTCTTT
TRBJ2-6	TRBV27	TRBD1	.	CASSPKGARGANVLTF	TGTGCCAGCAGCCCGAAGGGGGCAAGGGGGGCCAACGTCCTGACTTTC
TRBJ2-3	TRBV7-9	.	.	CASRRDRQGDTQYF	TGTGCCAGCAGACGGGACCGTCAAGGGGATACGCAGTATTTT
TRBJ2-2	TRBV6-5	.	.	CASSLLKGSGELFF	TGTGCCAGCAGTTTACTAAAGGGTTCCGGGGAGCTGTTTTTT
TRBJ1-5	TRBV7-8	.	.	CASSLAEGGQPQHF	TGTGCCAGCAGCTTAGCGGAGGGCGGTCAGCCCCAGCATTTT
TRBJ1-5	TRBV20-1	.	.	CSARGQGNQPQHF	TGCAGTGCTAGAGGACAGGGCAATCAGCCCCAGCATTTT
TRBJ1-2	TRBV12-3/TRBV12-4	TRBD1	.	CASTGFTGQGSANYGYTF	TGTGCCAGCACCGGATTTACCGGACAGGGCTCGGCTAACTATGGCTACACCTTC
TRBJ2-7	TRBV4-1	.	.	CASSPSARGAEQYF	TGCGCCAGCAGCCCTAGCGCCCGGGGAGCCGAGCAGTACTTC
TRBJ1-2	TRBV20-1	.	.	CSATQGGPNYGYTF	TGCAGTGCCACTCAAGGGGGGCCGAACTATGGCTACACCTTC
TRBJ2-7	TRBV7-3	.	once	CASSLSTGYEQYF	TGTGCCAGCAGCTTATCAACCGGCTACGAGCAGTACTTC
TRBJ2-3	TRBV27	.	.	CASREWSVILGSTDTQYF	TGTGCCAGCCGTGAATGGTCCGTTATTCTGGGCAGCACAGATACGCAGTATTTT
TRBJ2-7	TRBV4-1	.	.	CASSQGLRGRGSYEQYF	TGCGCCAGCAGCCAAGGACTTAGGGGTAGGGGATCCTACGAGCAGTACTTC
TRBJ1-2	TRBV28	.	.	CASSLSNLGEGDYGYTF	TGTGCCAGCAGTTTATCCAACCTCGGGGAAGGGGACTATGGCTACACCTTC
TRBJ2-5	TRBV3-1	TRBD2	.	CASSQPDGAGEETQYF	TGTGCCAGCAGCCAACCTGACGGAGCGGGGGAAGAGACCCAGTACTTC
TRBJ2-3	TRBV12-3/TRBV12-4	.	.	CASRGPGMASTDTQYF	TGTGCCAGCCGGGGCCCGGGAATGGCTAGCACAGATACGCAGTATTTT
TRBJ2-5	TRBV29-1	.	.	CSVDWPTRETQYF	TGCAGCGTTGATTGGCCGACCCGAGAGACCCAGTACTTC
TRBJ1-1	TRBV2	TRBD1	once	CASRPTGGSTEAFF	TGTGCCAGCAGACCAACAGGGGGTAGCACTGAAGCTTTCTTT
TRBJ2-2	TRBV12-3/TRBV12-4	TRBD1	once	CASSLALGQGIVHGELFF	TGTGCCAGCAGTTTAGCTCTGGGACAGGGGATTGTGCACGGGGAGCTGTTTTTT
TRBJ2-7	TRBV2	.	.	CASSEASQGEYF	TGTGCCAGCAGTGAAGCTTCACAGGGAGAGTACTTC
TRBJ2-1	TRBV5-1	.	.	CASSYEGGGSYNEQFF	TGCGCCAGCAGCTACGAGGGAGGTGGCTCCTACAATGAGCAGTTCTTC
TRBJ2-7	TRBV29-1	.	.	CSVESGHSYEQYF	TGCAGCGTTGAGTCGGGACACTCCTACGAGCAGTACTTC
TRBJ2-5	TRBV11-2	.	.	CASSSLIRQETQYF	TGTGCCAGCAGCTCGCTAATTAGACAAGAGACCCAGTACTTC
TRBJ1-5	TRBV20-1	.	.	CSAREVGPQPQHF	TGCAGTGCTAGAGAGGTAGGGCCCCAGCCCCAGCATTTT
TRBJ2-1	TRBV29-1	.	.	CSVENYAGAPNEQFF	TGCAGCGTTGAAAATTATGCGGGGGCGCCCAATGAGCAGTTCTTC
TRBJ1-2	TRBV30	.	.	CAWSNSLDGYTF	TGTGCCTGGAGTAACTCCTTGGATGGCTACACCTTC
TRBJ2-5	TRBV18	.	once	CASSPPTETQYF	TGTGCCAGCTCACCACCGACAGAGACCCAGTACTTC
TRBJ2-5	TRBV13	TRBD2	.	CASSLRLAGDLETQYF	TGTGCCAGCAGCTTAAGACTAGCGGGTGATCTGGAGACCCAGTACTTC
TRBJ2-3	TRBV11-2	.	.	CASSLEVGTFTDTQYF	TGTGCCAGCAGCTTAGAAGTGGGAACATTCACAGATACGCAGTATTTT
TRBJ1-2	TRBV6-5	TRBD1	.	CASRPNRGSGYTF	TGTGCCAGCCGCCCAAACAGGGGCTCTGGCTACACCTTC
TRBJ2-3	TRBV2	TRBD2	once	CASSGAGGLSSTDTQYF	TGTGCCAGCAGTGGAGCGGGAGGACTTTCTAGCACAGATACGCAGTATTTT